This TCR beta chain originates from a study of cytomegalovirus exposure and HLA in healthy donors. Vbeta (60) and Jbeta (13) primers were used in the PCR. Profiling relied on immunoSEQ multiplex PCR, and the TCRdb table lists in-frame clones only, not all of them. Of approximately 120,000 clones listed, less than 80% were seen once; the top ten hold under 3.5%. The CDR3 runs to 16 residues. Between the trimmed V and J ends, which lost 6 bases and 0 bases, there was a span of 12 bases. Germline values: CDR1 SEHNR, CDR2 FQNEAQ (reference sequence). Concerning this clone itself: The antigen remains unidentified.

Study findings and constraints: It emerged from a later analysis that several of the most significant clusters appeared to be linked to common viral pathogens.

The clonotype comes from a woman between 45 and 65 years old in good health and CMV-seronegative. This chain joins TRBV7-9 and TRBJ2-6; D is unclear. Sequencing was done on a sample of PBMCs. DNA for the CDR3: TGTGCCAGCAGTCCCCCAGGATTCTCTGGGGCCAACGTCCTGACTTTC. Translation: CASSPPGFSGANVLTF.